This T cell receptor (beta chain) was identified in a study of early T cells in non-severe SARS-CoV-2 infection. Notes on the study in general: VDJdb matching skewed toward anti-spike CD8 responses, missing private and CD4 specificities.

In regard to this clonotype: Its antigen is undetermined.

Tagging with unique molecular identifiers was applied to individual cDNA molecules. TCRdb called the 5' RACE reads again in MiXCR, with one record for every CDR3 protein. The sample lists tens of thousands of distinct CDR3 sequences; 8.7% were seen once. V lost 4 bases to trimming and J lost 4 bases; unmatched junction nucleotides: 7. CDR3 length: 17 residues. CDR1 is KGHDR and CDR2 is SFDVKD in the germline V gene. Material: whole blood, obtained at baseline. The chain couples TRBV24-1 to TRBJ2-1, with 12 bases lining up with TRBD1. The clonotype was recovered from an adult who was a healthcare worker with PCR-confirmed SARS-CoV-2 infection or an uninfected control (not recorded which). CDR3 region: CATSDAGTGGAYNEQFF. CDR3 sequence (DNA): TGTGCCACCAGTGACGCCGGGACAGGGGGCGCGTACAATGAGCAGTTCTTC.